The 20 T cell receptor beta chains below were found in one sample sequenced in a study of shared clonotypes between healthy human individuals. Method: immunoSEQ multiplex PCR; TCRdb's copy keeps in-frame clones and lacks some. There are millions of clones in the sample; approximately 92% occur only once, and about 0.13% lies in the top ten. Specimen: naive CD4+ T cells sorted from blood. Subset described: CD45RA+ positively selected. The receptors stem from a man between 18 and 29 years old in good health.

This clone has only one observation. V gene TRBV6-5 combines with J gene TRBJ1-1; the D gene is possibly TRBD1 (5 bases). Trimming stripped 5 bases from V and 5 bases from J, with 18 bases between. Germline V CDR1 and CDR2: MNHEY, SVGAGI. The CDR3 consists of 15 residues. This CDR3 reads CASSLSFQGLTEAFF. In nucleotides, the CDR3 is TGTGCCAGCAGTCTTAGTTTTCAGGGCTTGACTGAAGCTTTCTTT.

The chain employs TRBV27 and TRBJ2-5, with D unclear. The V and J ends lost 2 bases and 4 bases respectively, with 20 bases between them. This CDR3 region has 17 residues. Germline V gene data show CDR1 as MNHEY and CDR2 as SMNVEV (reference sequence). Here the CDR3 DNA reads TGTGCCAGCAGTTTACGTCCCCAGCGAATGACTGGAGAGACCCAGTACTTC. Amino acid sequence: CASSLRPQRMTGETQYF.

The chain carries TRBV5-6 and TRBJ2-2; maybe TRBD2 (6 bases). This CDR3 comprises 16 residues. V lost 4 bases, J lost 2 bases, and 15 bases lay in between. From germline, CDR1 is SGHDT and CDR2 YYEEEE. The DNA for the CDR3 is TGTGCCAGCAGCGCCCTCGCGGGGAGTAACACCGGGGAGCTGTTTTTT. Encoded protein: CASSALAGSNTGELFF.

V is TRBV30 and J is TRBJ2-6; D possibly uses TRBD1 or TRBD2 (5 bases each). Germline V CDR1 and CDR2: GTSNPN, SVGIG (reference sequence). This CDR3 has 16 residues. V lost 0 bases to trimming and J lost 2 bases, with 11 bases between them. The CDR3 DNA follows: TGTGCCTGGAGTGTGGGGCTGGGGGCTGGGGCCAACGTCCTGACTTTC. It specifies CAWSVGLGAGANVLTF.

This clone was detected once. The chain links TRBV9 to TRBJ1-4, with D hard to call. The CDR3 spans 16 residues. Germline V lookup: CDR1 SGDLS, CDR2 YYNGEE. The V gene lost 0 bases and the J gene lost 2 bases, with 11 bases spanning the gap. The CDR3 sequence is CASSVGSGGTNEKLFF. The DNA for the CDR3 is TGTGCCAGCAGCGTAGGCTCCGGAGGGACTAATGAAAAACTGTTTTTT.

The rearrangement uses TRBV18 and TRBJ2-7, with 9 bases lining up with TRBD2. After removal of 2 bases from V and 3 bases from J, the junction contained 2 bases not matched to a gene. Per germline, CDR1 KGHSH and CDR2 LQKENI. The CDR3 length is 14 residues. This CDR3 is CASSPAGGNYEQYF. The CDR3 DNA reads as TGTGCCAGCTCACCAGCGGGGGGGAACTACGAGCAGTACTTC.

This sequence joins TRBV18 and TRBJ1-3, with D perhaps matching TRBD1 (6 bases). Between the trimmed V and J ends, which lost 0 bases and 4 bases, there was a span of 19 bases. Looked up from germline, CDR1 is KGHSH and CDR2 is LQKENI. The CDR3 has 18 residues. The CDR3 coding sequence is TGTGCCAGCTCACCACCTGGACTCGCAGGGGCAGCCGGAAACACCATATATTTT. It specifies CASSPPGLAGAAGNTIYF.

The rearrangement joins TRBV7-2 to TRBJ2-5, with 8 bases lining up with TRBD2. Germline assignment: CDR1 SGHTA and CDR2 FQGNSA. This CDR3 contains 14 residues. V dropped 5 bases and J dropped 3; count of bases not matched to a gene: 5. CDR3 DNA: TGTGCCAGCAGCCTACTAGCGGATAAAGAGACCCAGTACTTC. Its translation is CASSLLADKETQYF. The full variable domain, its missing parts supplied by reference TRBV7-2 and TRBJ2-5, is GAGVSQSPSNKVTEKGKDVELRCDPISGHTALYWYRQSLGQGLEFLIYFQGNSAPDKSGLPSDRFSAERTGGSVSTLTIQRTQQEDSAVYLCASSLLADKETQYFGPGTRLLVL.

The rearrangement links TRBV5-1 to TRBJ1-6; D unclear. This CDR3 contains 15 residues. Per germline, CDR1 SGHRS and CDR2 YFSETQ. V was pared by 0 bases and J by 9 bases, with 13 bases between. As DNA, the CDR3 is TGCGCCAGCAGCTTGGCCGGGGTTGGGGTTTCACCCCTCCACTTT. Encoded protein: CASSLAGVGVSPLHF.

The chain carries TRBV7-9 and TRBJ2-5, with 8 bases matching TRBD1. J gave up 3 bases and V 3 bases, and 12 bases lay outside the gene matches. The CDR3 extends over 17 amino acids. Germline V CDR1 and CDR2: SEHNR, FQNEAQ (reference sequence). The CDR3, as DNA: TGTGCCAGCAGCTTTTTGGTAGGACAGGGCCTAGAAGAGACCCAGTACTTC. Protein sequence: CASSFLVGQGLEETQYF.

The chain carries TRBV7-8 and TRBJ2-3; 8 bases line up with TRBD1. Germline CDR1 is SGHVS and CDR2 is FQNEAQ. CDR3 length equals 16 residues. The trim removed 5 bases at V and 0 bases at J, leaving 7 bases unmatched. CDR3 bases: TGTGCCAGCAGCGCCCTGACAGGGGACAGCACAGATACGCAGTATTTT. Protein product: CASSALTGDSTDTQYF. The full variable domain, in which reference TRBV7-8 and TRBJ2-3 provide the parts outside the CDR3, is GAGVSQSPRYKVAKRGQDVALRCDPISGHVSLFWYQQALGQGPEFLTYFQNEAQLDKSGLPSDRFFAERPEGSVSTLKIQRTQQEDSAVYLCASSALTGDSTDTQYFGPGTRLTVL.

There are a few counts of this clone. The sample carries other DNA sequences with the same CDR3. The chain couples TRBV28 to TRBJ1-6; 8 nucleotides align to TRBD1. Trimming cost V 3 bases and J 9 bases; bases outside gene matches: 7. The CDR3 is 15 residues long. Germline lookup yields CDR1 MDHEN and CDR2 SYDVKM. In nucleotides, the CDR3 is TGTGCCAGCAGTTTGTCAGGACAGGGTGGTTCACCCCTCCACTTT. This translates into CASSLSGQGGSPLHF. The full variable domain, its missing parts supplied by reference TRBV28 and TRBJ1-6, is DVKVTQSSRYLVKRTGEKVFLECVQDMDHENMFWYRQDPGLGLRLIYFSYDVKMKEKGDIPEGYSVSREKKERFSLILESASTNQTSMYLCASSLSGQGGSPLHFGNGTRLTVT.

This clone was detected only once. V and J are TRBV19 and TRBJ2-7; no clear D gene. CDR1 and CDR2 from the germline V gene are LNHDA and SQIVND (reference sequence). CDR3 length: 17 amino acids. Between the trimmed V and J ends, which lost 5 bases and 3 bases, there was a span of 23 bases. The CDR3 loop is CASSPRPVEVSGYEQYF. The DNA for the CDR3 is TGTGCCAGTAGTCCCAGACCGGTAGAAGTGTCGGGCTACGAGCAGTACTTC. Together with reference TRBV19 and TRBJ2-7, the CDR3 gives the full variable domain: DGGITQSPKYLFRKEGQNVTLSCEQNLNHDAMYWYRQDPGQGLRLIYYSQIVNDFQKGDIAEGYSVSREKKESFPLTVTSAQKNPTAFYLCASSPRPVEVSGYEQYFGPGTRLTVT.

This chain joins TRBV28 and TRBJ2-7; TRBD1 is a possible D gene (6 bases). CDR3 length equals 13 residues. V was clipped by 6 bases and J by 4 bases, with 13 bases between them. CDR1 MDHEN and CDR2 SYDVKM come from the germline V gene. The CDR3 protein is CASSSERGYEQYF. The CDR3, as DNA: TGTGCCAGCAGCTCCGAAAGGGGGTACGAGCAGTACTTC.

The chain is built from TRBV6-5 and TRBJ1-2; 9 bases align to TRBD1. CDR1 and CDR2 from the germline V gene are MNHEY and SVGAGI. This CDR3 has 15 amino acids. J gave up 0 bases and V 11 bases, and 10 bases lay outside the gene matches. The CDR3 DNA is TGTGCCGCCGGGACAGGGTATCTAGCTAACTATGGCTACACCTTC. This encodes CAAGTGYLANYGYTF.

The chain joins TRBV13 to TRBJ2-3, with D perhaps matching TRBD2 (6 bases). CDR1 and CDR2 from the germline V gene are PRHDT and FYEKMQ (reference sequence). The CDR3 contains 13 residues. The V end was cut by 10 bases, the J end by 1 base, with 12 bases between. Here the CDR3 reads CATSSAGTDTQYF. The CDR3 nucleotides are TGTGCCACCTCTAGCGCTGGCACAGATACGCAGTATTTT.

This clone has more than one count but fewer than ten. The chain combines TRBV7-9 with TRBJ1-1; D not resolved. This CDR3 spans 14 amino acids. The germline V gene has CDR1 SEHNR and CDR2 FQNEAQ (reference sequence). With 0 bases removed from V and 9 bases from J, the gap between germline ends came to 14 bases. CDR3 nucleotide sequence: TGTGCCAGCAGCTTAGCCCAAATCGCGCGCAAAGCTTTCTTT. Translated: CASSLAQIARKAFF.

The chain couples TRBV7-9 to TRBJ1-6; D ambiguous. This CDR3 contains 14 residues. Germline assignment: CDR1 SEHNR and CDR2 FQNEAQ (reference sequence). V lost 0 bases to trimming and J lost 8 bases, with 8 bases between them. CDR3 nucleotides: TGTGCCAGCAGCTTAGCGGGGTTAGATTCACCCCTCCACTTT. This translates into CASSLAGLDSPLHF.

The V call is TRBV27, the J call TRBJ2-3; D is unresolved. Per germline, CDR1 MNHEY and CDR2 SMNVEV (reference sequence). The CDR3 totals 13 residues. The V end was cut by 2 bases, the J end by 5 bases, with 8 bases between. CDR3 in amino acids: CASSLRLRDTQYF. The CDR3 nucleotides are TGTGCCAGCAGTTTAAGGCTGCGAGATACGCAGTATTTT.

The CDR3 coding sequence is TGCGCCAGCAGCCAAGAAGGGTCAGGCCTTAATCAGCCCCAGCATTTT. This translates into CASSQEGSGLNQPQHF. The chain recombines TRBV4-1 with TRBJ1-5, with D hard to call. V lost 0 bases, J lost 4 bases, and 13 bases lay in between. Germline V gives CDR1 MGHRA, CDR2 YSYEKL. The length of the CDR3 is 16 residues.